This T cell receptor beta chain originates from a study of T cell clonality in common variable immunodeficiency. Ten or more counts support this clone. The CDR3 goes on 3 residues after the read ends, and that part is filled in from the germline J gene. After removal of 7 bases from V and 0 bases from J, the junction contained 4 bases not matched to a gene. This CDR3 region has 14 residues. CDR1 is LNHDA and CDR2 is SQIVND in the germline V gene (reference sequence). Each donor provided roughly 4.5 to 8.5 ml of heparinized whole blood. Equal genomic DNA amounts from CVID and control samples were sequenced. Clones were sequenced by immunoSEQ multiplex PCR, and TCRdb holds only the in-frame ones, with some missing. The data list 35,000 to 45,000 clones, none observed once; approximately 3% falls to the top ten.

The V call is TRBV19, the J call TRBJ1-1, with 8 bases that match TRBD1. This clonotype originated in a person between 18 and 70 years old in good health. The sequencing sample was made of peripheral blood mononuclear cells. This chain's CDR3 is CASMGDRLNTEAFF. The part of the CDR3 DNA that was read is TGTGCCAGTATGGGGGACAGGCTGAACACTGAA.